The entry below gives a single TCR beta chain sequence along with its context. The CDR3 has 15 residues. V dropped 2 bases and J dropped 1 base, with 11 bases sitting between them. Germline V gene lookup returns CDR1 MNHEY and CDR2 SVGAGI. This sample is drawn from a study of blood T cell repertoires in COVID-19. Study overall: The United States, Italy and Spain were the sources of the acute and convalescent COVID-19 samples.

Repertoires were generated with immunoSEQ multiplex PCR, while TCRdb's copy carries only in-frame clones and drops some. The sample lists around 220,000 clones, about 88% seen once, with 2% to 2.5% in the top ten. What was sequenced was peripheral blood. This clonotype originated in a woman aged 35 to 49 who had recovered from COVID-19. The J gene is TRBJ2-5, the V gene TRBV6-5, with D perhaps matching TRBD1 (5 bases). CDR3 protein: CASSYQGGLQETQYF. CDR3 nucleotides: TGTGCCAGCAGTTACCAGGGCGGCCTCCAAGAGACCCAGTACTTC.